Listed below are T cell receptor beta chains from one sample, sequenced in a study of beta chain features in type 1 diabetes. Clones were read by immunoSEQ multiplex PCR, and TCRdb kept only the in-frame ones, dropping some. The sample yields about 300,000 clones, around 7.3% seen once. The material sequenced was central memory CD4+ T cells from blood. The receptors were sampled from a woman aged 18-30 years in good health. Both conserved end residues are part of each CDR3. Each record gives: clone size, D gene, J gene, V gene, CDR3 protein, CDR3 DNA. The D gene is left open where the match is weak. Some rows have no size entry. The others give once, few or many, or a class for an expanded clone.

abundance: .; d_gene: .; j_gene: TRBJ1-6; v_gene: TRBV23-1; CDR3aa: CASTPSFPGGEFFCRNSPLHF; CDR3nt: TGCGCCAGCACCCCCTCCTTTCCTGGGGGGGAATTTTTTTGCCGTAATTCACCCCTCCACTTT
abundance: .; d_gene: .; j_gene: TRBJ1-5; v_gene: TRBV27; CDR3aa: CASSLWGNSNQPQHF; CDR3nt: TGTGCCAGCAGTTTATGGGGAAATAGCAATCAGCCCCAGCATTTT
abundance: .; d_gene: .; j_gene: TRBJ1-2; v_gene: TRBV5-1; CDR3aa: CATRVQGDGYTF; CDR3nt: TGCGCCACCAGGGTACAAGGTGACGGCTACACCTTC
abundance: .; d_gene: .; j_gene: TRBJ2-4; v_gene: TRBV4-3; CDR3aa: CASSQDYRGADRTNIQYF; CDR3nt: TGCGCCAGCAGCCAAGATTATCGGGGCGCGGACAGAACAAACATTCAGTACTTC
abundance: few; d_gene: TRBD1; j_gene: TRBJ1-2; v_gene: TRBV5-4; CDR3aa: CASSFRQGASGYTF; CDR3nt: TGTGCCAGCAGCTTCCGACAGGGGGCGAGTGGCTACACCTTC
abundance: many; d_gene: .; j_gene: TRBJ1-2; v_gene: TRBV27; CDR3aa: CASSFHLDSRGRGYTF; CDR3nt: TGTGCCAGCAGTTTTCACCTTGACAGTCGGGGAAGGGGCTACACCTTC
abundance: .; d_gene: .; j_gene: TRBJ2-1; v_gene: TRBV7-3; CDR3aa: CASSPVAVSYNEQFF; CDR3nt: TGTGCCAGCAGCCCAGTAGCGGTATCCTACAATGAGCAGTTCTTC
abundance: few; d_gene: .; j_gene: TRBJ2-7; v_gene: TRBV6-5; CDR3aa: CASSPALIASYEQYF; CDR3nt: TGTGCCAGCAGTCCCGCTCTGATAGCCTCATACGAGCAGTACTTC
abundance: .; d_gene: TRBD2; j_gene: TRBJ2-2; v_gene: TRBV5-4; CDR3aa: CASSRRIAGDTGELFF; CDR3nt: TGTGCCAGCAGCCGCCGGATAGCGGGAGATACCGGGGAGCTGTTTTTT
abundance: .; d_gene: .; j_gene: TRBJ1-1; v_gene: TRBV4-3; CDR3aa: CASSQAGRSTEAFF; CDR3nt: TGCGCCAGCAGCCAGGCAGGGCGGTCGACTGAAGCTTTCTTT
abundance: few; d_gene: .; j_gene: TRBJ1-1; v_gene: TRBV28; CDR3aa: CASSFRNTEAFF; CDR3nt: TGTGCCAGCAGCTTTAGGAACACTGAAGCTTTCTTT
abundance: .; d_gene: TRBD1; j_gene: TRBJ2-4; v_gene: TRBV7-8; CDR3aa: CASSLVGQGASKNIQYF; CDR3nt: TGTGCCAGCAGCTTAGTGGGACAGGGGGCGAGCAAAAACATTCAGTACTTC
abundance: few; d_gene: .; j_gene: TRBJ2-2; v_gene: TRBV25-1; CDR3aa: CASRPQGTGELFF; CDR3nt: TGTGCCAGCAGGCCCCAGGGCACCGGGGAGCTGTTTTTT
abundance: many; d_gene: .; j_gene: TRBJ1-1; v_gene: TRBV5-1; CDR3aa: CASSDPGLGNTEAFF; CDR3nt: TGCGCCAGCAGCGACCCGGGACTGGGGAACACTGAAGCTTTCTTT
abundance: .; d_gene: .; j_gene: TRBJ1-2; v_gene: TRBV15; CDR3aa: CATSPERGEPNYGYTF; CDR3nt: TGTGCCACCAGCCCGGAGAGGGGAGAACCTAACTATGGCTACACCTTC
abundance: few; d_gene: .; j_gene: TRBJ1-2; v_gene: TRBV5-4; CDR3aa: CASSLAQGRRYGYTF; CDR3nt: TGTGCCAGCAGCTTGGCACAGGGAAGGCGCTATGGCTACACCTTC
abundance: .; d_gene: TRBD2; j_gene: TRBJ2-1; v_gene: TRBV30; CDR3aa: CAWSRLAGSSYNEQFF; CDR3nt: TGTGCCTGGAGCCGACTAGCGGGAAGCTCCTACAATGAGCAGTTCTTC
abundance: few; d_gene: TRBD2; j_gene: TRBJ2-6; v_gene: TRBV10-3; CDR3aa: CASRAGGSGANVLTF; CDR3nt: TGTGCCAGCAGGGCGGGGGGCTCTGGGGCCAACGTCCTGACTTTC
abundance: .; d_gene: TRBD2; j_gene: TRBJ2-1; v_gene: TRBV12-5; CDR3aa: CASGSSLPGLAGATNEQFF; CDR3nt: TGTGCTAGTGGTTCTTCCCTCCCTGGACTAGCGGGAGCCACGAATGAGCAGTTCTTC
abundance: .; d_gene: TRBD2; j_gene: TRBJ2-5; v_gene: TRBV5-1; CDR3aa: CASSLSSGETQYF; CDR3nt: TGCGCCAGCAGCTTGTCTAGCGGCGAGACCCAGTACTTC
abundance: few; d_gene: .; j_gene: TRBJ2-3; v_gene: TRBV7-3; CDR3aa: CASSRYGASSTDTQYF; CDR3nt: TGTGCCAGCAGCCGGTATGGAGCCTCTAGCACAGATACGCAGTATTTT
abundance: .; d_gene: TRBD1; j_gene: TRBJ1-3; v_gene: TRBV28; CDR3aa: CASSLPGGASNTIYF; CDR3nt: TGTGCCAGCAGTTTACCAGGGGGAGCTTCGAACACCATATATTTT
abundance: once; d_gene: .; j_gene: TRBJ2-1; v_gene: TRBV20-1; CDR3aa: CSARSDGEQFF; CDR3nt: TGCAGTGCCAGATCCGATGGTGAGCAGTTCTTC
abundance: many; d_gene: .; j_gene: TRBJ1-4; v_gene: TRBV7-9; CDR3aa: CASSLMSGSEKLFF; CDR3nt: TGTGCCAGCAGCTTAATGTCAGGGAGTGAAAAACTGTTTTTT
abundance: .; d_gene: .; j_gene: TRBJ2-1; v_gene: TRBV4-2; CDR3aa: CASSQKGQGGSYNEQFF; CDR3nt: TGTGCCAGCAGCCAAAAGGGTCAGGGGGGCTCCTACAATGAGCAGTTCTTC
abundance: .; d_gene: TRBD1; j_gene: TRBJ2-7; v_gene: TRBV6-5; CDR3aa: CASRWTGLGEQYF; CDR3nt: TGTGCCAGCAGGTGGACAGGGCTTGGCGAGCAGTACTTC
abundance: few; d_gene: TRBD1; j_gene: TRBJ1-5; v_gene: TRBV2; CDR3aa: CASSERTGGSDQPQHF; CDR3nt: TGTGCCAGCAGTGAAAGGACAGGGGGCAGCGATCAGCCCCAGCATTTT
abundance: .; d_gene: .; j_gene: TRBJ1-5; v_gene: TRBV6-1; CDR3aa: CATQAVAGNQPQHF; CDR3nt: TGTGCCACCCAGGCTGTAGCTGGCAATCAGCCCCAGCATTTT
abundance: medium-sized; d_gene: TRBD1; j_gene: TRBJ1-6; v_gene: TRBV5-4; CDR3aa: CASSLDRGSSPLHF; CDR3nt: TGTGCCAGCAGCTTGGACAGGGGAAGTTCACCCCTCCACTTT
abundance: .; d_gene: TRBD2; j_gene: TRBJ2-1; v_gene: TRBV7-2; CDR3aa: CASTQWGGQFF; CDR3nt: TGTGCCAGCACCCAGTGGGGGGGGCAGTTCTTC
abundance: few; d_gene: TRBD2; j_gene: TRBJ2-5; v_gene: TRBV5-6; CDR3aa: CASSHLAGQETQYF; CDR3nt: TGTGCCAGCAGCCATCTAGCGGGGCAAGAGACCCAGTACTTC
abundance: .; d_gene: .; j_gene: TRBJ2-3; v_gene: TRBV6-6; CDR3aa: CASSYSKRNIDDTQYF; CDR3nt: TGTGCCAGCAGTTACTCGAAGCGGAACATTGACGATACGCAGTATTTT
abundance: few; d_gene: .; j_gene: TRBJ1-3; v_gene: TRBV28; CDR3aa: CASSLPGTISGNTIYF; CDR3nt: TGTGCCAGCAGTTTACCGGGAACCATCTCTGGAAACACCATATATTTT
abundance: .; d_gene: TRBD2; j_gene: TRBJ2-1; v_gene: TRBV2; CDR3aa: CASRGGLAGYNEQFF; CDR3nt: TGTGCCAGCAGGGGAGGACTAGCGGGCTACAATGAGCAGTTCTTC
abundance: few; d_gene: .; j_gene: TRBJ2-7; v_gene: TRBV2; CDR3aa: CASSPSYEQYF; CDR3nt: TGTGCCAGCAGTCCAAGCTACGAGCAGTACTTC
abundance: few; d_gene: .; j_gene: TRBJ1-5; v_gene: TRBV25-1; CDR3aa: CASSREENQPQHF; CDR3nt: TGTGCCAGCAGCCGCGAAGAAAATCAGCCCCAGCATTTT
abundance: few; d_gene: .; j_gene: TRBJ2-1; v_gene: TRBV7-9; CDR3aa: CASSLDWGFEGNEQFF; CDR3nt: TGTGCCAGCAGCTTAGACTGGGGTTTCGAGGGAAATGAGCAGTTCTTC
abundance: many; d_gene: .; j_gene: TRBJ2-3; v_gene: TRBV4-3; CDR3aa: CASSFSGGTDTQYF; CDR3nt: TGCGCCAGCAGCTTTTCCGGGGGCACAGATACGCAGTATTTT
abundance: many; d_gene: TRBD1; j_gene: TRBJ2-3; v_gene: TRBV28; CDR3aa: CASSRDRGITDTQYF; CDR3nt: TGTGCCAGCAGTCGGGACAGGGGTATCACAGATACGCAGTATTTT
abundance: many; d_gene: .; j_gene: TRBJ2-3; v_gene: TRBV7-3; CDR3aa: CASSATQGTQYF; CDR3nt: TGTGCCAGCAGCGCTACACAGGGTACGCAGTATTTT
abundance: many; d_gene: .; j_gene: TRBJ2-2; v_gene: TRBV27; CDR3aa: CASSGRGWWTGELFF; CDR3nt: TGTGCCAGCAGCGGCCGGGGATGGTGGACCGGGGAGCTGTTTTTT
abundance: .; d_gene: TRBD2; j_gene: TRBJ2-1; v_gene: TRBV11-2; CDR3aa: CASSSRGGYNEQFF; CDR3nt: TGTGCCAGCAGCTCCCGGGGGGGCTACAATGAGCAGTTCTTC
abundance: few; d_gene: TRBD1; j_gene: TRBJ1-1; v_gene: TRBV4-2; CDR3aa: CASSPITGQGASEAFF; CDR3nt: TGTGCCAGCAGCCCTATAACGGGACAGGGGGCTTCTGAAGCTTTCTTT
abundance: many; d_gene: TRBD1; j_gene: TRBJ2-1; v_gene: TRBV4-3; CDR3aa: CASSQGGTGEEQFF; CDR3nt: TGCGCCAGCAGCCAAGGAGGGACAGGGGAAGAGCAGTTCTTC
abundance: few; d_gene: TRBD1; j_gene: TRBJ2-1; v_gene: TRBV9; CDR3aa: CASSVTGALYNEQFF; CDR3nt: TGTGCCAGCAGCGTAACAGGGGCCCTCTACAATGAGCAGTTCTTC